This paragraph covers one TCR beta chain sequence. What it binds is unknown. This sample was taken from a study of T cells in localized non-small cell lung cancer. Notes on the study in general: Greater blood T cell density accompanied longer overall survival. Adjacent lung tissue had a median about 50 of the top 100 clones found in the tumor. Maximal T cell clonality occurred in uninvolved adjacent lung, with tumor ranking below it.

Profiled with immunoSEQ multiplex PCR; TCRdb holds only in-frame clones, not every one. Of tens of thousands of clones in the sample, roughly nine tenths are singletons; the top ten hold 10%. CDR1 and CDR2 (germline): MDHEN, SYDVKM. V was pared by 6 bases and J by 11 bases, with 17 bases between. CDR3 length equals 13 residues. The chain joins TRBV28 to TRBJ1-5, with TRBD1 as a possible D gene (6 bases). The sample in question was peripheral blood, obtained before any cancer treatment. The receptor comes from a woman aged 35-70 years with stage I lung adenocarcinoma. The CDR3: CASRPTGFEAQHF. The CDR3 DNA is TGTGCCAGCAGACCTACAGGGTTTGAGGCCCAGCATTTT.